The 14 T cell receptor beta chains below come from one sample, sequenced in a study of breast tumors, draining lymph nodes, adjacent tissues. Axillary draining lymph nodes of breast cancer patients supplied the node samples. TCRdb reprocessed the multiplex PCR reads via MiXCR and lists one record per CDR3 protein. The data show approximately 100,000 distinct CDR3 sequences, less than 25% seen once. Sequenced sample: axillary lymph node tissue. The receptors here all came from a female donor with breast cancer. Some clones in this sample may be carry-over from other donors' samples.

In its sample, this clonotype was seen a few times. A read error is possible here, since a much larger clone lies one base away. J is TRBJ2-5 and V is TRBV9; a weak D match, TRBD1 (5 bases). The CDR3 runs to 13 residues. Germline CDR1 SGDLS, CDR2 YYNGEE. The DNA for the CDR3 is TGTGCCAGCAGCGTAGGACAGAAAGAGGCCCAGTACTTC. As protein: CASSVGQKEAQYF.

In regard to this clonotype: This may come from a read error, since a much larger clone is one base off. The CDR3 DNA reads TGTGCCAGCATGGCAGGGGGCAGGATAGATACGCAGTATTTT. The encoded protein is CASMAGGRIDTQYF. The genes are TRBV6-1 and TRBJ2-3; TRBD1 matches 8 bases. Per germline, CDR1 MNHNS and CDR2 SASEGT. The junction had 8 bases not matched to a gene; V was cut back by 7 bases and J by 5 bases. There are 14 residues in the CDR3.

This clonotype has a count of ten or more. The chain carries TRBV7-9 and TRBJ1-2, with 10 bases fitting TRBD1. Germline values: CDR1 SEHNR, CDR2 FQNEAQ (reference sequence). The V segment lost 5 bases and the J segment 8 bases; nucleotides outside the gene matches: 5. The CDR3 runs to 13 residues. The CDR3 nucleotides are TGTGCCAGCAGCCCGGACAGGGGGAACGGCTACACCTTC. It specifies CASSPDRGNGYTF.

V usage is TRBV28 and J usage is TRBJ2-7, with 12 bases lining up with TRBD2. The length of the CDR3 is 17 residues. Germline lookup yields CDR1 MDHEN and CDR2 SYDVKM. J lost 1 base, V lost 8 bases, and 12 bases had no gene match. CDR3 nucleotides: TGTGCCAGCCGTCAAAGGACCGGACTAGCGGGGTCCTACGAGCAGTACTTC. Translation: CASRQRTGLAGSYEQYF.

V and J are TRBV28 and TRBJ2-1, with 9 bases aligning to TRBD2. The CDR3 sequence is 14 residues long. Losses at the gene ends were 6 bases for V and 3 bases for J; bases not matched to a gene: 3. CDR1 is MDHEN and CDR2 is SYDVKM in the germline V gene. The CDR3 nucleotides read TGTGCCAGCAGGCTAGCGGGGAGCTACAATGAGCAGTTCTTC. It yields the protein CASRLAGSYNEQFF.

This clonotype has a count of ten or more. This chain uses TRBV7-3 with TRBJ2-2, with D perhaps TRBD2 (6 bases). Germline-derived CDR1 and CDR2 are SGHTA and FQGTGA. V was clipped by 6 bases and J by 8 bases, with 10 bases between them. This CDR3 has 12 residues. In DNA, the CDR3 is TGTGCCAGCAGGGACGGGAGAGGGGAGCTGTTTTTT. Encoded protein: CASRDGRGELFF.

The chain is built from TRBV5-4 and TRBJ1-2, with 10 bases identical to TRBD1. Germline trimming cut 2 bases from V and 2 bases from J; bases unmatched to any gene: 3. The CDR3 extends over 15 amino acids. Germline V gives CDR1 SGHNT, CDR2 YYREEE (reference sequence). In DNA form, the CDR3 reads TGTGCCAGCAGCTTCGGGACAGGGGAAAACTATGGCTACACCTTC. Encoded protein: CASSFGTGENYGYTF.

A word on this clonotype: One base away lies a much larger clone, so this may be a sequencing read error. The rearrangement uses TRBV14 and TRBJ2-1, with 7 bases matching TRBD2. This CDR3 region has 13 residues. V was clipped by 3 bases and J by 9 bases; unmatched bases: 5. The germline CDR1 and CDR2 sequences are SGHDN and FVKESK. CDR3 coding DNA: TGTGCCAGCAGCCAGCGGGAGATGAGTGAGCAGTTCTTC. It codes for CASSQREMSEQFF.

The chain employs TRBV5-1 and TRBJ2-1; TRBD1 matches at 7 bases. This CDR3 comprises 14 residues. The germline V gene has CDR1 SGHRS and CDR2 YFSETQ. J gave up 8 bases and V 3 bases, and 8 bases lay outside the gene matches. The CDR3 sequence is CASSSGQPGDEQFF. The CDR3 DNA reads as TGCGCCAGCAGCTCGGGACAGCCAGGGGATGAGCAGTTCTTC. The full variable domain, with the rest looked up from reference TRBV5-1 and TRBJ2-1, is KAGVTQTPRYLIKTRGQQVTLSCSPISGHRSVSWYQQTPGQGLQFLFEYFSETQRNKGNFPGRFSGRQFSNSRSEMNVSTLELGDSALYLCASSSGQPGDEQFFGPGTRLTVL.

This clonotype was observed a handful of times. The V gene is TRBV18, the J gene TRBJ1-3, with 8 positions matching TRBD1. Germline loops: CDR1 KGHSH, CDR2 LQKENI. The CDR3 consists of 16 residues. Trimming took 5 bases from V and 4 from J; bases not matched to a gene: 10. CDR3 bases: TGTGCCAGCTCAACCGGACAGGGCCGGGGAGGAAACACCATATATTTT. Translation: CASSTGQGRGGNTIYF.

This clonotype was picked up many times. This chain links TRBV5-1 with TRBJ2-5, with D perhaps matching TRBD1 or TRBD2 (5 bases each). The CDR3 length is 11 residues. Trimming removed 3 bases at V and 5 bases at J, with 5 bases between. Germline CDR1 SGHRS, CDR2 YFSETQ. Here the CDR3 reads CASSWGETQYF. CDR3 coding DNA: TGCGCCAGCAGCTGGGGGGAGACCCAGTACTTC.

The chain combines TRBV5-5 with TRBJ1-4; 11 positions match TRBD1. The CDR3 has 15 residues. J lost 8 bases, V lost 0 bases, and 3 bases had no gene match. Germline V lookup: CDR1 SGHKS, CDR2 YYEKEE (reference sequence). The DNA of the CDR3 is TGTGCCAGCAGCTTGGATTGGGACAGGGGGGAAAAACTGTTTTTT. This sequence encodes CASSLDWDRGEKLFF.

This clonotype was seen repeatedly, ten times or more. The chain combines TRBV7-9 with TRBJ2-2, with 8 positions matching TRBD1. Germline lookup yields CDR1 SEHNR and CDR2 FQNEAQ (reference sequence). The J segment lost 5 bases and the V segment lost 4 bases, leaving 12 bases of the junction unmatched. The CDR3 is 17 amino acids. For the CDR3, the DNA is TGTGCCAGCAGCTCCAGCTGGAAGACAGGGGTAACCGGGGAGCTGTTTTTT. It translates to CASSSSWKTGVTGELFF.

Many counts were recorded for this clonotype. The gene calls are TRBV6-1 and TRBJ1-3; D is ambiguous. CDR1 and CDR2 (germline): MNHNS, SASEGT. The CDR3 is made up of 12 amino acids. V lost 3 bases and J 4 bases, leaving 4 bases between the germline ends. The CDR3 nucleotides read TGTGCCAGCAGTGACATCGGAAACACCATATATTTT. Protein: CASSDIGNTIYF.